The 31 T cell receptor beta chains given below trace back to one sample, sequenced in a study of blood T cell repertoires in COVID-19. Clones were sequenced by immunoSEQ multiplex PCR, and TCRdb holds only the in-frame ones, with some missing. The repertoire consists of about 210,000 clones, with around 88% occurring once and the leading ten covering approximately 5%. Material for sequencing was PBMCs or T cells enriched from blood (not recorded which). The source is a man between 35 and 55 years old with acute COVID-19.

The chain is built from TRBV27 and TRBJ1-2; D call uncertain. CDR3 length: 13 amino acids. CDR1 and CDR2 from the germline V gene are MNHEY and SMNVEV (reference sequence). Deletions cut 3 bases from V and 3 bases from J, with 8 bases between. The CDR3, as DNA: TGTGCCAGCAGTTTGGCGGTTCACTATGGCTACACCTTC. Protein: CASSLAVHYGYTF.

The count of this clone is one. The chain carries TRBV6-2 or TRBV6-3 and TRBJ1-5; 9 bases are shared with TRBD1. This CDR3 has 14 amino acids. Germline lookup yields CDR1 MNHEY and CDR2 SVGEGT. The V segment lost 6 bases and the J segment 6 bases; nucleotides outside the gene matches: 6. CDR3 sequence: CASSPTGGGQPQHF. In nucleotides, the CDR3 is TGTGCCAGCAGCCCGACAGGGGGAGGTCAGCCCCAGCATTTT.

This sequence joins TRBV4-1 and TRBJ1-5, with 8 bases that match TRBD1. The CDR3 has 15 residues. Germline CDR1 reads MGHRA; CDR2 reads YSYEKL. Unmatched junction bases numbered 7, after V lost 4 bases and J lost 5 bases. The CDR3 reads CASSLAQGADQPQHF. DNA of the CDR3: TGCGCCAGCAGCCTAGCGCAGGGGGCCGATCAGCCCCAGCATTTT.

V gene TRBV28 combines with J gene TRBJ2-5; weak D call: TRBD2 (6 bases). CDR1 and CDR2 from the germline V gene are MDHEN and SYDVKM. The CDR3 consists of 15 residues. V was cut by 2 bases and J by 5 bases, with 15 bases left in between. CDR3 sequence reads: CASSLGTGAGETQYF. The CDR3 DNA reads TGTGCCAGCAGTTTAGGGACGGGAGCTGGTGAGACCCAGTACTTC.

The chain couples TRBV2 to TRBJ2-1; 8 positions agree with TRBD2. Germline CDR1 reads SNHLY; CDR2 reads FYNNEI. J lost 3 bases, V lost 5 bases, and 0 bases had no gene match. CDR3 length: 13 amino acids. CDR3: CASSTSGYNEQFF. The CDR3 DNA sequence: TGTGCCAGCAGTACTAGCGGCTACAATGAGCAGTTCTTC.

The gene calls are TRBV10-1 and TRBJ2-1; 9 bases are shared with TRBD2. Germline CDR1 is WNHNN and CDR2 is SYGVQD (reference sequence). This CDR3 region has 15 residues. The J segment lost 4 bases and the V segment lost 2 bases, leaving 3 bases of the junction unmatched. The CDR3 sequence: CASSEVAGGYNEQFF. In DNA, the CDR3 is TGCGCCAGCAGTGAGGTGGCGGGAGGGTACAATGAGCAGTTCTTC.

The V and J genes are TRBV28 and TRBJ2-7, with D possibly matching TRBD2 (7 bases). There are 13 residues in the CDR3. From germline, CDR1 is MDHEN and CDR2 SYDVKM. Trimming removed 5 bases from V and 6 bases from J, with 14 bases in between. CDR3: CASSGGAYGEQYF. DNA for the CDR3: TGTGCCAGCAGTGGGGGGGCGTACGGCGAGCAGTACTTC.

The chain links TRBV2 to TRBJ1-5, with D tentatively TRBD1 (5 bases). V was pared by 1 base and J by 7 bases, with 14 bases between. Germline V gene lookup returns CDR1 SNHLY and CDR2 FYNNEI. CDR3 length: 15 residues. The CDR3 protein is CASSEEMAGKQPQHF. The DNA of the CDR3 is TGTGCCAGCAGTGAAGAGATGGCAGGGAAGCAGCCCCAGCATTTT.

The chain links TRBV28 to TRBJ2-6; 8 nucleotides match TRBD2. The V segment lost 10 bases and the J segment 2 bases; nucleotides outside the gene matches: 10. The CDR3 extends over 16 amino acids. Germline V gene data show CDR1 as MDHEN and CDR2 as SYDVKM. The CDR3 loop reads CANSGESLTGANVLTF. As DNA, the CDR3 is TGTGCCAATAGCGGGGAAAGTCTGACTGGGGCCAACGTCCTGACTTTC.

V and J are TRBV25-1 and TRBJ2-1; 13 nucleotides match TRBD2. Germline values: CDR1 MGHDK, CDR2 SYGVNS. Trimming took 8 bases from V and 3 from J; bases not matched to a gene: 7. The CDR3 consists of 16 residues. DNA for the CDR3: TGTGCCAGCGGGCCGTGGACTAGCGGGAGCTACAATGAGCAGTTCTTC. Translated: CASGPWTSGSYNEQFF.

The chain recombines TRBV4-1 with TRBJ1-5; 12 positions match TRBD1. Germline V gives CDR1 MGHRA, CDR2 YSYEKL. The CDR3 extends over 17 amino acids. The V and J ends lost 3 bases and 6 bases, in that order; junction bases with no gene match: 9. DNA for the CDR3: TGCGCCAGCAGCCAGGAACCGGGACAGGGGGCAGGTCAGCCCCAGCATTTT. It yields the protein CASSQEPGQGAGQPQHF.

The chain uses TRBV3-1 (or the pseudogene TRBV3-2) and TRBJ1-2; 10 bases agree with TRBD1. V dropped 4 bases and J dropped 5; count of bases not matched to a gene: 10. The CDR3 spans 16 residues. The V gene's germline CDR1 is LGHDT and CDR2 YNNKEL (reference sequence). CDR3 sequence (DNA): TGTGCCAGCAGCCGGGCCGGGACAGGGGTGCGGTATGGCTACACCTTC. Protein product: CASSRAGTGVRYGYTF.

The genes are TRBV27 and TRBJ1-4; D uncertain. Germline-derived CDR1 and CDR2 are MNHEY and SMNVEV (reference sequence). V was clipped by 2 bases and J by 5 bases, with 9 bases between them. This CDR3 comprises 14 residues. The CDR3 nucleotides are TGTGCCAGCAGTTTACTCACGGGAAATGAAAAACTGTTTTTT. Translated, it gives CASSLLTGNEKLFF.

J is TRBJ2-1 and V is TRBV30; 8 bases are a match to TRBD2. V dropped 3 bases and J dropped 6; count of bases not matched to a gene: 10. CDR3 length equals 15 residues. The germline V gene encodes CDR1 GTSNPN and CDR2 SVGIG (reference sequence). As DNA, the CDR3 is TGTGCCTGGAGCATTCTGACTAGCGCAGTCAATGAGCAGTTCTTC. Protein sequence: CAWSILTSAVNEQFF.

V and J are TRBV5-1 and TRBJ2-6, with a weak D call TRBD2 (5 bases). This CDR3 contains 16 residues. Germline V gives CDR1 SGHRS, CDR2 YFSETQ. The V end lost 4 bases, the J end lost 4 bases, and 15 bases lay between the germline ends. The DNA of the CDR3 is TGCGCCAGCAGCCCCAGGCCCTCGGGAGGGGCCAACGTCCTGACTTTC. As protein: CASSPRPSGGANVLTF.

V usage is TRBV13 and J usage is TRBJ1-1; no firm D call. The CDR3 extends over 11 amino acids. Germline CDR1 reads PRHDT; CDR2 reads FYEKMQ (reference sequence). Trimming shortened V by 0 bases and J by 8 bases, and 4 bases separated the two germline ends. This CDR3 reads CASSLGTEAFF. The CDR3 DNA follows: TGTGCCAGCAGCTTAGGGACAGAAGCTTTCTTT.

The genes are TRBV6-5 and TRBJ2-1; 8 bases align to TRBD2. There are 15 residues in the CDR3. Trimming cost V 1 base and J 7 bases; bases outside gene matches: 6. Germline CDR1 and CDR2: MNHEY and SVGAGI. Here the CDR3 reads CASSYLFGTRNEQFF. CDR3 sequence (DNA): TGTGCCAGCAGTTACTTATTCGGGACTAGGAATGAGCAGTTCTTC.

DNA of the CDR3: TGTGCCAGCAGCTTAGGGAGCAGCTCCTACAATGAGCAGTTCTTC. This gives the protein CASSLGSSSYNEQFF. The chain is built from TRBV7-8 and TRBJ2-1; D call uncertain. The CDR3 is made up of 15 amino acids. Germline V lookup: CDR1 SGHVS, CDR2 FQNEAQ. Trimming removed 1 base at V and 0 bases at J, with 7 bases between.

The genes are TRBV30 and TRBJ1-2, with 8 bases fitting TRBD1. The V segment lost 0 bases and the J segment 8 bases; nucleotides outside the gene matches: 8. Germline V lookup: CDR1 GTSNPN, CDR2 SVGIG (reference sequence). CDR3 length: 14 residues. The CDR3 nucleotides read TGTGCCTGGAGTGTGACAGGGGCGGGAGAGGGCTACACCTTC. This encodes CAWSVTGAGEGYTF.

The J gene is TRBJ1-5, the V gene TRBV28, with D uncertain. The CDR3 length is 13 residues. Germline CDR1 and CDR2: MDHEN and SYDVKM. CDR3 sequence: CASSRQLEQPQHF. CDR3 coding DNA: TGTGCATCATCGAGGCAGTTGGAACAGCCCCAGCATTTT.

The V call is TRBV7-2, the J call TRBJ1-5; 7 nucleotides line up with TRBD1. Germline assignment: CDR1 SGHTA and CDR2 FQGNSA. This CDR3 contains 14 residues. Germline trimming cut 4 bases from V and 2 bases from J; bases unmatched to any gene: 2. This CDR3 reads CASSYRGGNQPQHF. In DNA form, the CDR3 reads TGTGCCAGCAGCTACAGGGGAGGCAATCAGCCCCAGCATTTT.

The chain is built from TRBV18 and TRBJ2-7, with no clear D. V was trimmed by 2 bases and J by 6 bases, leaving 14 bases between them. The CDR3 covers 14 residues. The germline V gene encodes CDR1 KGHSH and CDR2 LQKENI. The DNA of the CDR3 is TGTGCCAGCTCACCATCGGTATCTTTAATCGAGCAGTACTTC. Protein sequence: CASSPSVSLIEQYF.

The chain joins TRBV27 to TRBJ2-1, with 12 positions matching TRBD2. Germline lookup yields CDR1 MNHEY and CDR2 SMNVEV (reference sequence). CDR3 size: 16 residues. J lost 7 bases, V lost 5 bases, and 9 bases had no gene match. The CDR3 sequence is CASSPASGRARNEQFF. In DNA, the CDR3 is TGTGCCAGCAGTCCCGCTAGCGGGAGGGCCAGGAATGAGCAGTTCTTC.

The V gene is TRBV19, the J gene TRBJ2-5, with 8 nucleotides matching TRBD2. The CDR3 consists of 16 residues. With 4 bases clipped from V and 5 bases from J, the junction kept 12 bases outside the gene matches. CDR1 is LNHDA, CDR2 SQIVND, per germline (reference sequence). CDR3 DNA sequence: TGTGCCAGTAGTACTCGATACGGACTAGCACTTGAGACCCAGTACTTC. Its protein product is CASSTRYGLALETQYF.

The CDR3 nucleotides are TGTGCCAGCAGTTTGAGGTCTTATGGCTACACCTTC. Protein: CASSLRSYGYTF. V gene TRBV28 combines with J gene TRBJ1-2; unclear D gene. V dropped 3 bases and J dropped 5 bases, with 7 bases sitting between them. CDR1 and CDR2 from the germline V gene are MDHEN and SYDVKM. The CDR3 is 12 amino acids.

The rearrangement links TRBV6-5 to TRBJ1-2, with TRBD1 as a possible D gene (6 bases). Germline assignment: CDR1 MNHEY and CDR2 SVGAGI. The CDR3 contains 12 residues. V lost 6 bases to trimming and J lost 14 bases, with 19 bases between them. In nucleotides, the CDR3 is TGTGCCAGCAGCAGCCCTGCAGGGGCGGTAACCTTC. Translation gives CASSSPAGAVTF.

On this clone: An end of the junction does not agree with germline; a read error may underlie this. The chain combines TRBV12-3 or TRBV12-4 with TRBJ2-7, with D perhaps matching TRBD1 or TRBD2 (5 bases each). The CDR3 sequence is 11 residues long. The CDR3 DNA sequence: TGTGCCAGCAGGTTAGAGGGGGAGCAGTACTTC. Its protein product is CASRLEGEQYF.

The rearrangement joins TRBV4-1 to TRBJ2-7, with TRBD1 matching 7 bases. V dropped 1 base and J dropped 3; count of bases not matched to a gene: 6. The CDR3 is made up of 15 amino acids. Germline-derived CDR1 and CDR2 are MGHRA and YSYEKL. CDR3 protein: CASSQVEQGLYEQYF. CDR3 coding DNA: TGCGCCAGCAGCCAAGTTGAACAGGGGCTCTACGAGCAGTACTTC.

The chain is built from TRBV7-3 and TRBJ2-3; D uncertain. V was pared by 4 bases and J by 6 bases, with 8 bases between. Germline CDR1 reads SGHTA; CDR2 reads FQGTGA. The CDR3 totals 12 residues. The CDR3 nucleotides read TGTGCCAGCAGCTCCAACGGGGATACGCAGTATTTT. Amino acid sequence: CASSSNGDTQYF.

This chain connects TRBV7-2 to TRBJ2-3, with 10 bases fitting TRBD2. J lost 1 base, V lost 4 bases, and 8 bases had no gene match. This CDR3 is 17 amino acids long. The germline gives CDR1 SGHTA, CDR2 FQGNSA. The CDR3 reads CASSSASGSVGTDTQYF. The CDR3 bases are TGTGCCAGCAGCTCGGCTAGCGGGAGTGTTGGCACAGATACGCAGTATTTT.

The V gene is TRBV25-1, the J gene TRBJ1-3, with D uncertain. CDR3 length: 15 amino acids. The germline V gene encodes CDR1 MGHDK and CDR2 SYGVNS. The V and J ends lost 3 bases and 0 bases respectively, with 9 bases between them. The CDR3 here is CASSDRSSSGNTIYF. CDR3 coding DNA: TGTGCCAGCAGTGATCGGTCTTCCTCTGGAAACACCATATATTTT.